The TCR beta chain under discussion was sequenced for a study of control samples from healthy donors and cancer patients. Only in-frame clones appear in the TCRdb table, and some are missing; sequencing was by immunoSEQ multiplex PCR. The sample lists about 83,000 clones, about nine tenths occurring once. This receptor was identified in a man aged 45-65 years in good health. Specimen: blood.

Here the CDR3 reads CASSLEFGRSVGYEQYF. The CDR3, as DNA: TGTGCCAGCAGTTTAGAATTCGGCAGATCGGTCGGCTACGAGCAGTACTTC. The V and J genes are TRBV27 and TRBJ2-7, with unresolved D. CDR1 MNHEY and CDR2 SMNVEV come from the germline V gene (reference sequence). The CDR3 is 17 residues long. V lost 2 bases and J lost 3, with 20 bases in between.